The sequence of this T cell receptor (beta chain) was determined in a study of cytomegalovirus exposure and HLA in healthy donors. Points on this clone: What it recognizes is unknown.

General study results and limits: A later look showed TCR association rates differing by HLA locus, highest for DRB1 and lowest for HLA-C. After further analysis at a later stage, around 17,000 TCR beta sequences were associated with HLA alleles at 0.05 false discovery rate.

The V gene lost 5 bases and the J gene lost 9 bases, with 23 bases spanning the gap. The CDR3 is 16 amino acids. In germline, CDR1 is MNHEY, CDR2 SMNVEV (reference sequence). Primers: 60 Vbeta forward and 13 Jbeta reverse. Produced via immunoSEQ multiplex PCR; TCRdb's table is partial and in-frame only. There are about 160,000 clones in the sample; approximately 86% occur only once, and about 1.5% lies in the top ten. J is TRBJ2-1 and V is TRBV27; the D gene is possibly TRBD1 (6 bases). The clonotype was recovered from a male donor in good health and CMV-seronegative. Sequencing was carried out using PBMCs. The CDR3 DNA reads TGTGCCAGCAGTCCAGGGGCAGGACGGACCCTTACTGAGCAGTTCTTC. Translation: CASSPGAGRTLTEQFF.